This T cell receptor (beta chain) came from a study of cytomegalovirus exposure and HLA in healthy donors (dated by TCRdb to the late 2010s). Background on the whole study: According to an earlier analysis of 587 of the donors, about 180 million T cells yielded 117 million unique TCR beta sequences and roughly 280 Gb of sequence data. An early release covering over 500 HLA-typed donors comprised roughly 300 gigabases of sequencing data and tens of millions of unique TCR sequences. Among the approximately 430 genotyped donors, approximately 76% belonged to the genetic ancestry cluster associated with self-reported Caucasian donors. The aim of the study was to test whether cataloging public T cell receptors could identify signatures of past pathogen exposure. Using immunosequencing, the study profiled T cell repertoires from around 670 subjects and related those repertoires to cytomegalovirus serostatus. Besides the first cohort of roughly 700 subjects, a separate validation cohort made up of around 120 different subjects was used. To predict cytomegalovirus infection status, the study combined high-throughput TCR immunosequencing, statistical association of individual TCRs with disease status, and machine learning. In a later analysis, previously published TCR beta repertoires from hundreds of donors were re-analyzed and high-resolution HLA genotyping was added so that TCR occurrence patterns could be studied. Rather than drawing on any new phenotypic data, the later analysis identified candidate immune exposures from TCR beta sequences and the way those sequences occurred across donors. In an earlier analysis of 587 of the donors, high-throughput TCR beta sequencing was used to judge whether each TCR beta V gene segment behaved as functional or pseudogenic. Donor age, sex, ethnicity and CMV serostatus were collected together with the repertoire data. A later genetic analysis took genome-wide SNP genotypes for 398 of the 666 donors and used that subset as a discovery cohort. Every repertoire in the discovery cohort had been generated on one and the same sequencing platform. Both class I and class II loci were covered by HLA typing, at four-digit resolution. The number of donors typed differed by locus, with roughly 620-630 for A, B, C, DRB1 and DQB1, 522 for DQA1, some 570 for DPA1, and some 450 for DPB1. A handful of DR-DQ haplotypes were handled as single units for association and clustering because linkage in the cohort was strong. On average, 235,054 unique TCR beta nucleotide sequences were sequenced per donor among 398 genotyped donors of the cohort, with roughly 18% of those sequences being non-productive.

Of note for this clone: Its target antigen remains unknown. No per-base quality is available; no much larger clone lies one base away.

Receptors were amplified or captured by the immunoSEQ multiplex PCR assay. For the multiplex PCR, a mixture combining 60 forward primers for TCR Vbeta segments and 13 reverse primers for TCR Jbeta segments was used. Amplification of the CDR3 region of rearranged TCR beta genes was performed with a multiplex PCR assay on genomic DNA. The amplified TCR beta libraries were sequenced on the Illumina HiSeq System as 87-base-pair reads. The published analysis was carried out like this. A later analysis tallied tens of millions of unique TCR beta chains across the 600 to 700 repertoires, and roughly 11 million of those chains were shared by two or more donors. Raw reads were error-corrected and collapsed into unique sequences by a nearest-neighbor algorithm in which closely related sequences were merged to remove PCR and sequencing errors. V, D and J gene segments were assigned by aligning CDR3 sequences to IMGT reference sequences. For a sequence to be retained, a match of at least six nucleotides was required to both a V gene segment and a J gene segment. Rearrangements were called productive when the CDR3 lacked stop codons and stayed in frame with V and J; all others were non-productive. CDR3 was defined according to IMGT convention as the region running from the second conserved V-encoded cysteine to the conserved J-encoded phenylalanine. In an earlier analysis of just under 600 of the donors, sequences lacking an unambiguous match to a single V gene segment were excluded. An earlier analysis of 587 of the donors classified V segments as functional when productive rearrangements were above 56.7% and as segregating when the standard deviation between donors was above 5%. A statistical classification framework was built for diagnosing cytomegalovirus status from the catalog of TCR beta chain sequences. A later analysis assigned V and J genes by comparing TCR nucleotide sequences with IMGT/GENE-DB human TR gene sequences. In a later analysis, CDR3 sequences and most-parsimonious VDJ recombination scenarios were assigned using the TCRdist pipeline. In a later analysis, each TCR beta chain was defined by its CDR3 amino acid sequence together with its V-gene family, and reads without a unique V-gene family were excluded. In a later analysis, fewer than 600 highly shared, low-generation-probability nucleotide sequences were removed to address suspected cross-contamination and a sequencing artifact. A later analysis calculated a clonal expansion index for each public chain from normalized within-repertoire ranks of inferred template counts. A later analysis computed generation probabilities with a VDJ recombination model fitted to out-of-frame rearrangements, and checked the results against IGoR. In a later analysis, hypergeometric tests were used to score TCR-TCR, TCR-HLA and TCR-CMV co-occurrence, with a repertoire-size bias correction applied to TCR pairs. In a later analysis, false discovery rates were estimated by permuting HLA or CMV assignments 20 times. In a later analysis, co-occurring TCRs were grouped using DBSCAN, and TCRdist sequence similarity was added for clustering within HLA-allele-positive subsets. Co-occurrence clustering excluded repertoires with fewer than 30,000 or more than 120,000 public chains, plus five with anomalous nucleotide sharing. The table comes from immuneACCESS by way of TCRdb, which keeps in-frame sequences with V and J called. Part of the clones is missing from these tables; in studies checked, under half for an unresolved V gene and the rest for unknown reasons. Clone size and V and J calls were adopted from that table, with D and trimming inferred from the DNA. The sample table lists about 190,000 clones, roughly 74% of them with a count of one. The ten biggest clones cover around 5.9% of the sample.

As encoded in the germline V gene, CDR1 is MDHEN while CDR2 is SYDVKM. Measured from the cysteine to the phenylalanine, the CDR3 is 15 residues long. CDR3 DNA only is kept here, 45 bases in frame from base 1. Germline trimming amounts to 6 bases on V and 2 bases on J, with 10 as the count of junction bases outside the gene matches. Results and caveats for the whole study, not just this receptor: Over 15 rarely observed V segments, including chromosome 9 orphons, were excluded from the earlier analysis of several hundred of the donors because counts were too low. The presence/absence analyses assumed that sequencing depth was roughly uniform across donors, and that assumption may not be true. The authors suggested that the approach could potentially be generalized to other disease states and immunological phenotypes. A further reported finding was that TCR beta sequences accurately predicted the HLA-A and HLA-B alleles for most subjects in the first cohort. The classifier was reported to diagnose cytomegalovirus status with high specificity and sensitivity in both the original and validation cohorts. Only TCR beta chains were sequenced in this cohort, and the absence of alpha or paired-chain data limited detectable features. A cluster of highly shared sequence variants was judged likely to be a technical artifact of the sequencing pipeline. In a later analysis, several top co-occurrence clusters were reported to appear linked to parvovirus B19, influenza, CMV and Epstein-Barr virus. In a later analysis, HLA-associated TCR beta chains were found to be more clonally expanded and to have lower generation probabilities than equally common non-associated chains. Specific HLA alleles were associated with 16,951 TCR beta sequences at a false discovery rate of 0.05 in a later analysis. Most TCR sequences were seen in very few donors, while some public TCRs were found in many individuals. In a later analysis, most CMV-associated TCR beta chains were found to appear HLA-restricted, with HLA associations seemingly driven largely by CMV exposure. V-gene and J-gene trimming of TCR beta chains was associated with a missense DCLRE1C variant in a later genetic analysis, and the association was replicated in an independent cohort. A later analysis found that TCR association rates varied across HLA loci, with DRB1 alleles showing the most associated TCRs and HLA-C alleles the fewest. A later genetic analysis reported fewer N-insertions in productive TCRs among donors in an Asian-associated ancestry cluster than the roughly 700-donor mean. In vitro tests confirmed that a few of the cytomegalovirus-associated TCR beta chains recognize cytomegalovirus antigens. The only immune exposure information available for the cohort was CMV serostatus. The study gave a list of 150 to 200 TCR beta chains associated with cytomegalovirus. Because the 87-base-pair reads could not distinguish some IMGT-functional V segments, including TRBV6-2 and TRBV6-3, those segments were excluded. HLA typing was unavailable for some donors at each locus, so association tests used only the typed subset. When HLA alleles, especially DR and DQ, strongly co-occurred, TCR associations were difficult to assign to individual alleles. In an earlier analysis of approximately 590 of the donors, most TCR beta V segments appeared in productive rearrangements about 90% or about 30% of the time, broadly matching IMGT annotations. Linkage disequilibrium might explain the correlated functional status among segregating V segments, but an unknown experimental factor could not be ruled out.

In total, roughly 670 healthy bone marrow donors made up the cohort. All cohort members were sampled while nominally healthy, although unrecorded immune exposures were likely present. The donor tested CMV seropositive, placing the donor among the approximately 310 seropositive members of the cohort. Every donor gave a peripheral blood sample, and the peripheral blood mononuclear cells from that sample were used for TCR beta sequencing. The Qiagen DNeasy Blood Extraction Kit was used to extract genomic DNA from the blood cell samples. This sequence was found in a woman aged 25 to 39 in good health and CMV-seropositive. The chain is made from TRBV28 and TRBJ2-7, with 7 central nucleotides matching TRBD1. The sequencing sample was made of PBMCs. The DNA is as follows: TGTGCCAGCAGCTCCATCACAGGGGTAACCTACGAGCAGTACTTC. This translates into CASSSITGVTYEQYF.